Following are 25 T cell receptor beta chains from one sample sequenced in a study of CD8+ T cells in alopecia areata. cDNA serving as the sequencing template came from extracted, reverse transcribed RNA. Only in-frame clones appear in the TCRdb table, and some are missing; sequencing was by immunoSEQ multiplex PCR. The sample carries over 150,000 clones, about 63% recorded once. Sequencing used CD4+ T cells sorted from blood, obtained at week 0. The receptor source for this set is a human donor with alopecia areata.

The V and J genes are TRBV29-1 and TRBJ1-1; 9 bases map to TRBD1. Looked up from germline, CDR1 is SQVTM and CDR2 is ANQGSEA. With 7 bases clipped from V and 1 base from J, the junction kept 4 bases outside the gene matches. The CDR3 consists of 13 residues. Here the CDR3 reads CSARDRENTEAFF. The CDR3 DNA follows: TGCAGCGCCCGGGACAGGGAGAACACTGAAGCTTTCTTT.

The rearrangement joins TRBV29-1 to TRBJ2-3; 8 bases match TRBD1. Germline assignment: CDR1 SQVTM and CDR2 ANQGSEA. The CDR3 length is 14 residues. J lost 0 bases, V lost 8 bases, and 7 bases had no gene match. CDR3 sequence: CSSRGTGSTDTQYF. Written as DNA, the CDR3 is TGCAGCTCCCGGGGGACAGGAAGCACAGATACGCAGTATTTT.

In its sample, this clone was seen a few times. This rearrangement joins TRBV18 to TRBJ2-5; either TRBD1 or TRBD2 may supply D (5 bases each). The CDR3 extends over 14 amino acids. Germline loops: CDR1 KGHSH, CDR2 LQKENI. V lost 3 bases to trimming and J lost 4 bases, with 12 bases between them. Here the CDR3 DNA reads TGTGCCAGCTCACCCACGGACGGGGCAGAGACCCAGTACTTC. Its translation is CASSPTDGAETQYF.

The chain combines TRBV30 with TRBJ2-2; D is perhaps TRBD1 (5 bases). Trimming took 3 bases from V and 7 from J, leaving 12 bases between them. The V gene's germline CDR1 is GTSNPN and CDR2 SVGIG (reference sequence). The CDR3 consists of 13 residues. The DNA for the CDR3 is TGTGCCTGGAGCGCCATGGACAACGGGGAGCTGTTTTTT. It codes for CAWSAMDNGELFF.

The chain combines TRBV25-1 with TRBJ1-6; D is perhaps TRBD1 (5 bases). The CDR3 totals 15 residues. Germline lookup yields CDR1 MGHDK and CDR2 SYGVNS. V lost 2 bases, J lost 10 bases, and 15 bases lay in between. The CDR3 sequence is CASSERVGGISPLHF. DNA of the CDR3: TGTGCCAGCAGTGAACGGGTGGGGGGGATATCACCCCTCCACTTT.

The chain has TRBV10-3 and TRBJ2-3, with a tentative D call TRBD2 (5 bases). This CDR3 spans 14 amino acids. Between the trimmed V and J ends, which lost 3 bases and 6 bases, there was a span of 13 bases. Germline V gene data show CDR1 as ENHRY and CDR2 as SYGVKD. The DNA for the CDR3 is TGTGCCATCAGTGAAAAGCTCCCGGGGGATACGCAGTATTTT. Translating it yields CAISEKLPGDTQYF.

CDR3 protein: CAWSRDSPYEQFF. The DNA of the CDR3 is TGTGCCTGGAGTCGGGACAGTCCATATGAGCAGTTCTTC. J is TRBJ2-1 and V is TRBV30; 7 bases match TRBD1. V trimming: 2 bases; J trimming: 8 bases; junction bases outside the gene matches: 6. Germline V gene sequence: CDR1 GTSNPN, CDR2 SVGIG (reference sequence). The CDR3 has 13 residues.

The rearrangement uses TRBV30 and TRBJ1-3, with D unresolved. The germline gives CDR1 GTSNPN, CDR2 SVGIG (reference sequence). V was clipped by 0 bases and J by 2 bases, with 8 bases between them. The CDR3 loop spans 14 amino acids. The CDR3 DNA reads as TGTGCCTGGAGTGTATTGGCAGCTGGAAACACCATATATTTT. It encodes CAWSVLAAGNTIYF.

The chain joins TRBV29-1 to TRBJ1-1, with TRBD1 matching over 7 bases. Germline lookup yields CDR1 SQVTM and CDR2 ANQGSEA. After removal of 6 bases from V and 3 bases from J, the junction contained 4 bases not matched to a gene. The CDR3 spans 12 residues. The CDR3 reads CSVGGWDTEAFF. The DNA of the CDR3 is TGCAGCGTAGGGGGCTGGGACACTGAAGCTTTCTTT.

Only a few counts were recorded for this clone. The J gene is TRBJ1-2, the V gene TRBV15; D ambiguous. The germline V and J ends were trimmed by 0 bases and 0 bases, with 2 bases remaining between them. CDR1 LNHNV and CDR2 YYDKDF come from the germline V gene (reference sequence). The CDR3 runs 13 residues. The CDR3 DNA sequence: TGTGCCACCAGCAGAGAGGCTAACTATGGCTACACCTTC. Residues: CATSREANYGYTF. Full variable domain (remainder filled in from reference TRBV15 and TRBJ1-2): DAMVIQNPRYQVTQFGKPVTLSCSQTLNHNVMYWYQQKSSQAPKLLFHYYDKDFNNEADTPDNFQSRRPNTSFCFLDIRSPGLGDTAMYLCATSREANYGYTFGSGTRLTVV.

This chain links TRBV15 with TRBJ2-5; D not certain. The CDR3 contains 15 residues. V dropped 1 base and J dropped 0 bases, with 9 bases sitting between them. The germline V gene encodes CDR1 LNHNV and CDR2 YYDKDF (reference sequence). The chain's CDR3 is CATSRVGRYQETQYF. The CDR3 nucleotides are TGTGCCACCAGCAGAGTGGGCCGATACCAAGAGACCCAGTACTTC.

In its sample, this clone was seen a few times. This chain links TRBV29-1 with TRBJ2-7; D is undetermined. Trimming took 6 bases from V and 2 from J, leaving 14 bases between them. This CDR3 region has 13 residues. Germline lookup yields CDR1 SQVTM and CDR2 ANQGSEA. CDR3 in amino acids: CSVPLGNPYEQYF. The CDR3 DNA follows: TGCAGCGTGCCCCTAGGGAATCCCTACGAGCAGTACTTC.

This chain connects TRBV28 to TRBJ2-7; D may match TRBD1 or TRBD2 (5 bases each). V was pared by 3 bases and J by 3 bases, with 9 bases between. CDR1 MDHEN and CDR2 SYDVKM come from the germline V gene. The CDR3 sequence is 13 residues long. CDR3 in DNA: TGTGCCAGCAGTTTCTGGGGGAACTACGAGCAGTACTTC. It codes for CASSFWGNYEQYF.

Only one count was recorded for this clone. In the same sample, other DNA sequences code for this CDR3. The chain joins TRBV29-1 to TRBJ2-3; 7 nucleotides align to TRBD1. CDR1 and CDR2 (germline): SQVTM, ANQGSEA. CDR3 length: 12 amino acids. The junction had 3 bases not matched to a gene; V was cut back by 5 bases and J by 4 bases. The CDR3 sequence is CSVRQGPDTQYF. In nucleotides, the CDR3 is TGCAGCGTTCGACAGGGCCCAGATACGCAGTATTTT.

The rearrangement links TRBV19 to TRBJ2-6, with no clear D. CDR1 and CDR2 from the germline V gene are LNHDA and SQIVND (reference sequence). V was cut by 0 bases and J by 11 bases, with 11 bases left in between. This CDR3 comprises 14 residues. CDR3 region: CASSIDRSIDVLTF. The CDR3 DNA reads as TGTGCCAGTAGTATAGACAGGTCAATTGACGTCCTGACTTTC. Drawing the rest from reference TRBV19 and TRBJ2-6, the complete variable domain is DGGITQSPKYLFRKEGQNVTLSCEQNLNHDAMYWYRQDPGQGLRLIYYSQIVNDFQKGDIAEGYSVSREKKESFPLTVTSAQKNPTAFYLCASSIDRSIDVLTFGAGSRLTVL.

The sample holds one count of this clone. V gene TRBV9 combines with J gene TRBJ1-4, with TRBD1 as a possible D gene (5 bases). Trimming removed 0 bases at V and 1 base at J, with 19 bases between. Germline V gives CDR1 SGDLS, CDR2 YYNGEE. The CDR3 has 19 amino acids. This CDR3 reads CASSVVSTGLIGTNEKLFF. CDR3 nucleotide sequence: TGTGCCAGCAGCGTAGTAAGTACAGGACTAATCGGAACTAATGAAAAACTGTTTTTT.

The chain combines TRBV6-5 with TRBJ1-6, with 9 bases lining up with TRBD1. CDR1 and CDR2 from the germline V gene are MNHEY and SVGAGI. The CDR3 runs 15 residues. Trimming at V came to 6 bases and at J to 7 bases, leaving 7 bases not matched to a gene. CDR3 amino acids: CASSPGTGRNSPLHF. CDR3 coding DNA: TGTGCCAGCAGCCCCGGGACAGGGCGGAATTCACCCCTCCACTTT.

The chain combines TRBV5-6 with TRBJ2-3; 9 bases line up with TRBD1. This CDR3 region has 15 residues. V was clipped by 0 bases and J by 4 bases; unmatched bases: 3. CDR1 and CDR2 from the germline V gene are SGHDT and YYEEEE. The CDR3 bases are TGTGCCAGCAGCTTGGGGGACAGGGATCCAGATACGCAGTATTTT. This encodes CASSLGDRDPDTQYF.

The V gene is TRBV5-5, the J gene TRBJ1-1, with 7 nucleotides matching TRBD1. Germline V CDR1 and CDR2: SGHKS, YYEKEE (reference sequence). The ends lost 6 bases at V and 1 base at J; junction bases unmatched: 6. CDR3 size: 14 residues. DNA for the CDR3: TGTGCCAGCAAGGGGACAGAGACGAACACTGAAGCTTTCTTT. Its translation is CASKGTETNTEAFF. The entire variable domain, with the rest obtained from reference TRBV5-5 and TRBJ1-1, is as follows: DAGVTQSPTHLIKTRGQQVTLRCSPISGHKSVSWYQQVLGQGPQFIFQYYEKEERGRGNFPDRFSARQFPNYSSELNVNALLLGDSALYLCASKGTETNTEAFFGQGTRLTVV.

The chain uses TRBV15 and TRBJ2-7, with D unresolved. V lost 3 bases, J lost 3 bases, and 15 bases lay in between. Germline-derived CDR1 and CDR2 are LNHNV and YYDKDF (reference sequence). The CDR3 spans 15 residues. The CDR3 region has the DNA TGTGCCACCAGCAGCGACCCTGGGCAGAGCTACGAGCAGTACTTC. Residues: CATSSDPGQSYEQYF.

Only a few counts were recorded for this clone. CDR3 sequence reads: CASSPEPGQGNEQYF. The CDR3, as DNA: TGCGCCAGCAGCCCGGAACCGGGACAGGGCAACGAGCAGTACTTC. The V and J genes are TRBV5-1 and TRBJ2-7; TRBD1 matches at 9 bases. The length of the CDR3 is 15 residues. V trimming: 4 bases; J trimming: 5 bases; junction bases outside the gene matches: 10. Germline CDR1 SGHRS, CDR2 YFSETQ. Complete variable domain (other parts from reference TRBV5-1 and TRBJ2-7): KAGVTQTPRYLIKTRGQQVTLSCSPISGHRSVSWYQQTPGQGLQFLFEYFSETQRNKGNFPGRFSGRQFSNSRSEMNVSTLELGDSALYLCASSPEPGQGNEQYFGPGTRLTVT.

This clone occurred a few times. The chain combines TRBV7-9 with TRBJ2-2; D gene uncertain. V lost 1 base and J 0 bases, leaving 3 bases between the germline ends. The CDR3 sequence is 14 residues long. CDR1 is SEHNR and CDR2 is FQNEAQ in the germline V gene (reference sequence). CDR3 region: CASSLVPNTGELFF. The DNA for the CDR3 is TGTGCCAGCAGCTTAGTCCCGAACACCGGGGAGCTGTTTTTT.

The V and J genes are TRBV2 and TRBJ2-3, with D tentatively TRBD1 (6 bases). Trimming shortened V by 7 bases and J by 0 bases, and 11 bases separated the two germline ends. The CDR3 sequence is 14 residues long. CDR1 SNHLY and CDR2 FYNNEI come from the germline V gene. The CDR3 reads CASKGDLSTDTQYF. In DNA form, the CDR3 reads TGTGCCAGCAAGGGGGATCTGAGCACAGATACGCAGTATTTT.

The chain has TRBV4-3 and TRBJ2-3; D gene uncertain. Germline lookup yields CDR1 LGHNA and CDR2 YSLEER. The germline V and J ends were trimmed by 0 bases and 4 bases, with 11 bases remaining between them. CDR3 size: 15 residues. In nucleotides, the CDR3 is TGCGCCAGCAGCCAAGACCGGGCAGGAGCAGATACGCAGTATTTT. The encoded protein is CASSQDRAGADTQYF.

This chain links TRBV23-1 with TRBJ1-5; D remains ambiguous. TRBV23-1 has ORF status, its function being uncertain. This CDR3 spans 12 amino acids. V lost 0 bases and J lost 6, with 3 bases in between. For the CDR3, the DNA is TGCGCCAGCAGTCAATCAGCTCAGCCCCAGCATTTT. Translation gives CASSQSAQPQHF.